Detailed here is one TCR beta chain. This entry is derived from a study of blood T cell repertoires in COVID-19. For the study at large: Samples representing acute and convalescent COVID-19 were sourced from the United States, Italy and Spain. Sources were T cells, B-cell-depleted T cells, or PBMCs; the material itself was cDNA or gDNA.

How the authors handled the data: Cell counts per sample came from amplifying reference gene primers. Here immunoSEQ multiplex PCR was the method, and the copy in TCRdb shows in-frame clones only, minus some. The V and J calls and the clone size are those of that table, but D and trimming were determined from the DNA. In the table there are 200,000 or so clones, roughly 88% of which are singletons. This TCR was sampled from a human donor with active or convalescent COVID-19. The donor label of this sample is uncertain. Sequencing was done on a sample of peripheral blood.

The CDR3 spells CASSLGTGQRITEAFF. The CDR3 region has the DNA TGTGCCAGCAGCTTAGGTACGGGACAACGAATAACTGAAGCTTTCTTT. The chain combines TRBV7-6 with TRBJ1-1; D possibly corresponds to TRBD1 (6 bases). The germline V gene encodes CDR1 SGHVS and CDR2 FNYEAQ. Trimming stripped 1 base from V and 5 bases from J, with 17 bases between. The length of the CDR3 is 16 residues.